One and the same sample provided the 28 T cell receptor beta chains below, sequenced in a study of graft-versus-host responses after intestinal transplantation. No cognate antigen is known for these TCRs. Measured with immunoSEQ multiplex PCR; TCRdb has only the in-frame clones, and not every one. The sample lists 85,000 to 130,000 clones, roughly 87% occurring once. Sequences were derived from unstimulated CD4+ T cells sorted from spleen or lymph node cells, sampled before intestinal transplant. These receptors were collected from a human donor who received an intestinal transplant.

V gene TRBV2 combines with J gene TRBJ2-7, with D perhaps given as TRBD1 or TRBD2 (5 bases each). The germline gives CDR1 SNHLY, CDR2 FYNNEI. The length of the CDR3 is 16 residues. The V and J ends lost 5 bases and 9 bases respectively, with 26 bases between them. CDR3 sequence (DNA): TGTGCCAGCAGTTCGGGACGGCCGGACATTTTAAGGGGGCAGTACTTC. It codes for CASSSGRPDILRGQYF. Based on the CDR3 plus reference TRBV2 and TRBJ2-7, the full variable domain is EPEVTQTPSHQVTQMGQEVILRCVPISNHLYFYWYRQILGQKVEFLVSFYNNEISEKSEIFDDQFSVERPDGSNFTLKIRSTKLEDSAMYFCASSSGRPDILRGQYFGPGTRLTVT.

The rearrangement joins TRBV2 to TRBJ1-3, with D unresolved. The V end was cut by 7 bases, the J end by 0 bases, with 7 bases between. Germline V lookup: CDR1 SNHLY, CDR2 FYNNEI. CDR3 length equals 13 residues. CDR3 loop: CASTRVSGNTIYF. The CDR3 region has the DNA TGTGCCAGCACACGGGTCTCTGGAAACACCATATATTTT. The full variable domain, rest sourced from reference TRBV2 and TRBJ1-3, is EPEVTQTPSHQVTQMGQEVILRCVPISNHLYFYWYRQILGQKVEFLVSFYNNEISEKSEIFDDQFSVERPDGSNFTLKIRSTKLEDSAMYFCASTRVSGNTIYFGEGSWLTVV.

This clone was seen a handful of times. The CDR3 region has the DNA TGTGCCAGCAAACGACAGACTTACAATGAGCAGTTCTTC. This codes for CASKRQTYNEQFF. This chain joins TRBV6-1 and TRBJ2-1, with D tentatively TRBD1 (5 bases). Per germline, CDR1 MNHNS and CDR2 SASEGT. With 7 bases removed from V and 4 bases from J, the gap between germline ends came to 11 bases. The CDR3 has 13 amino acids.

The J gene is TRBJ2-3, the V gene TRBV18; D might be TRBD1 or TRBD2, each matching 6 bases. The CDR3 runs 17 residues. The V gene lost 0 bases and the J gene lost 4 bases, with 17 bases spanning the gap. CDR1 is KGHSH and CDR2 is LQKENI in the germline V gene. CDR3 in amino acids: CASSPPFGGPRPDTQYF. DNA for the CDR3: TGTGCCAGCTCACCACCCTTCGGGGGCCCGAGACCAGATACGCAGTATTTT. Full variable domain (rest looked up from reference TRBV18 and TRBJ2-3): NAGVMQNPRHLVRRRGQEARLRCSPMKGHSHVYWYRQLPEEGLKFMVYLQKENIIDESGMPKERFSAEFPKEGPSILRIQQVVRGDSAAYFCASSPPFGGPRPDTQYFGPGTRLTVL.

CDR3 DNA sequence: TGTGCCAGCTCACCAATGACAGGGGTCGGGGGCATTCAGTACTTC. Encoded protein: CASSPMTGVGGIQYF. The V call is TRBV18, the J call TRBJ2-4, with 8 bases aligning to TRBD1. CDR3 size: 15 residues. Germline assignment: CDR1 KGHSH and CDR2 LQKENI. With V trimmed by 2 bases and J by 9 bases, 9 bases remained unmatched.

The chain links TRBV4-2 to TRBJ2-7; TRBD2 is a possible D gene (6 bases). The CDR3 is made up of 15 amino acids. The germline V and J ends were trimmed by 1 base and 2 bases, with 12 bases remaining between them. Germline V gene sequence: CDR1 LGHNA, CDR2 YNFKEQ. CDR3 DNA sequence: TGTGCCAGCAGCCAAGGAGGTGCGGGGACCTACGAGCAGTACTTC. Translating it yields CASSQGGAGTYEQYF.

This clone was recorded only once. V is TRBV18 and J is TRBJ2-5; TRBD1 matches 8 bases. V gave up 1 base and J gave up 5 bases; unmatched junction bases: 12. The CDR3 is made up of 17 amino acids. Germline CDR1 is KGHSH and CDR2 is LQKENI. This chain's CDR3 is CASSPRWSTGAQETQYF. The CDR3, as DNA: TGTGCCAGCTCACCACGTTGGTCGACAGGGGCTCAGGAGACCCAGTACTTC.

The chain recombines TRBV7-9 with TRBJ1-2; no firm D call. In germline, CDR1 is SEHNR, CDR2 FQNEAQ (reference sequence). V was pared by 1 base and J by 5 bases, with 11 bases between. The CDR3 is made up of 14 amino acids. The CDR3 sequence: CASSLGWAWYGYTF. DNA for the CDR3: TGTGCCAGCAGCTTAGGGTGGGCTTGGTATGGCTACACCTTC.

This clone was seen only a few times. V and J are TRBV11-2 and TRBJ2-6; D gene ambiguous. V was trimmed by 0 bases and J by 0 bases, leaving 18 bases between them. In germline, CDR1 is SGHAT, CDR2 FQNNGV. The CDR3 consists of 20 residues. The CDR3 loop is CASSLDLTLLSVSGANVLTF. CDR3 in DNA: TGTGCCAGCAGCTTAGATTTAACGCTATTATCCGTCTCTGGGGCCAACGTCCTGACTTTC. Combining the CDR3 with reference TRBV11-2 and TRBJ2-6 gives the whole variable domain EAGVAQSPRYKIIEKRQSVAFWCNPISGHATLYWYQQILGQGPKLLIQFQNNGVVDDSQLPKDRFSAERLKGVDSTLKIQPAKLEDSAVYLCASSLDLTLLSVSGANVLTFGAGSRLTVL.

This clone was recorded once. This sample includes further DNA sequences coding for the same CDR3. The rearrangement joins TRBV5-5 to TRBJ1-1, with D maybe TRBD1 (6 bases). Per germline, CDR1 SGHKS and CDR2 YYEKEE (reference sequence). CDR3 length equals 15 residues. The V end lost 0 bases, the J end lost 0 bases, and 9 bases lay between the germline ends. CDR3: CASSLEGQLNTEAFF. CDR3 coding DNA: TGTGCCAGCAGCTTGGAGGGACAACTGAACACTGAAGCTTTCTTT.

This clone turned up a few times. This CDR3 is also generated by other DNA sequences in the sample. The chain carries TRBV5-1 and TRBJ2-1; weak D call: TRBD2 (6 bases). CDR3 length: 15 residues. Germline lookup yields CDR1 SGHRS and CDR2 YFSETQ. Trimming took off 0 bases at V and 0 bases at J, with 7 bases between the two ends. CDR3 region: CASSLDGSSYNEQFF. CDR3 DNA: TGCGCCAGCAGCTTGGACGGGAGCTCCTACAATGAGCAGTTCTTC.

The chain couples TRBV28 to TRBJ2-2; D unclear. Germline V gene lookup returns CDR1 MDHEN and CDR2 SYDVKM. Trimming removed 5 bases at V and 9 bases at J, with 19 bases between. CDR3 length: 15 residues. The CDR3 nucleotides read TGTGCCAGCAGTCCCCACCCTACAATCCCATGGGAGCTGTTTTTT. Translated: CASSPHPTIPWELFF.

The V and J genes are TRBV7-2 and TRBJ2-7; no definite D call. The germline V and J ends were trimmed by 1 base and 2 bases, with 12 bases remaining between them. The length of the CDR3 is 15 residues. CDR1 and CDR2 (germline): SGHTA, FQGNSA. For the CDR3, the DNA is TGTGCCAGCAGCTTAGGACTCGGACGGACCTACGAGCAGTACTTC. Amino acids: CASSLGLGRTYEQYF. Full variable domain (missing parts from reference TRBV7-2 and TRBJ2-7): GAGVSQSPSNKVTEKGKDVELRCDPISGHTALYWYRQSLGQGLEFLIYFQGNSAPDKSGLPSDRFSAERTGGSVSTLTIQRTQQEDSAVYLCASSLGLGRTYEQYFGPGTRLTVT.

This chain uses TRBV28 with TRBJ2-2; the D gene is possibly TRBD2 (5 bases). V gave up 9 bases and J gave up 3 bases, with 14 bases separating them. Germline values: CDR1 MDHEN, CDR2 SYDVKM. The CDR3 covers 14 residues. CDR3 DNA sequence: TGTGCCAGTTTATCGGGGATGGACACCGGGGAGCTGTTTTTT. Translating gives CASLSGMDTGELFF.

As concerns this clone: The sample holds other DNA sequences that translate to the same CDR3. This chain joins TRBV15 and TRBJ2-5, with no clear D. Germline values: CDR1 LNHNV, CDR2 YYDKDF (reference sequence). Between the trimmed V and J ends, which lost 0 bases and 5 bases, there was a span of 4 bases. CDR3 length: 12 residues. The CDR3 nucleotides read TGTGCCACCAGCAGAGATCTCGAGACCCAGTACTTC. Protein product: CATSRDLETQYF.

V is TRBV6-5 and J is TRBJ2-4, with a tentative D call TRBD1 (5 bases). CDR3 length: 13 amino acids. The V and J ends lost 7 bases and 3 bases respectively, with 10 bases between them. Germline loops: CDR1 MNHEY, CDR2 SVGAGI. This CDR3 is CASTDSLKNIQYF. In nucleotides, the CDR3 is TGTGCCAGCACTGACAGCCTCAAAAACATTCAGTACTTC.

V is TRBV7-2 and J is TRBJ1-2; possibly TRBD1 for D (5 bases). This CDR3 region has 16 residues. Germline CDR1 and CDR2: SGHTA and FQGNSA. Trimming shortened V by 0 bases and J by 4 bases, and 15 bases separated the two germline ends. CDR3 loop: CASSLAWGTRAYGYTF. For the CDR3, the DNA is TGTGCCAGCAGCTTAGCGTGGGGGACCAGGGCCTATGGCTACACCTTC.

The chain combines TRBV19 with TRBJ2-5; 9 bases are shared with TRBD2. V was pared by 6 bases and J by 5 bases, with 4 bases of the junction left unmatched. CDR1 is LNHDA and CDR2 is SQIVND in the germline V gene (reference sequence). The CDR3 is 13 residues long. Here the CDR3 DNA reads TGTGCCAGTAGCGCGGGAGGGCCGGAGACCCAGTACTTC. Protein product: CASSAGGPETQYF.

The J gene is TRBJ1-1, the V gene TRBV11-2; 8 bases are a match to TRBD1. With V trimmed by 5 bases and J by 0 bases, 8 bases remained unmatched. Germline lookup yields CDR1 SGHAT and CDR2 FQNNGV. There are 16 residues in the CDR3. The CDR3 protein is CASSTGQGGMNTEAFF. DNA for the CDR3: TGTGCCAGCAGCACCGGACAGGGCGGCATGAACACTGAAGCTTTCTTT. Using reference TRBV11-2 and TRBJ1-1 for the parts outside the CDR3, the full variable domain is EAGVAQSPRYKIIEKRQSVAFWCNPISGHATLYWYQQILGQGPKLLIQFQNNGVVDDSQLPKDRFSAERLKGVDSTLKIQPAKLEDSAVYLCASSTGQGGMNTEAFFGQGTRLTVV.

In DNA form, the CDR3 reads TGCAGCTTAACTTACAGGAACACTGAAGCTTTCTTT. This translates into CSLTYRNTEAFF. The chain couples TRBV29-1 to TRBJ1-1; no firm D call. Trimming took 8 bases from V and 1 from J, leaving 11 bases between them. Germline assignment: CDR1 SQVTM and CDR2 ANQGSEA. The CDR3 consists of 12 residues.

The J gene is TRBJ1-1, the V gene TRBV9; D uncertain. There are 14 residues in the CDR3. The germline V and J ends were trimmed by 0 bases and 0 bases, with 6 bases remaining between them. CDR1 and CDR2 (germline): SGDLS, YYNGEE. DNA for the CDR3: TGTGCCAGCAGCGTAGGGCAGCTGAACACTGAAGCTTTCTTT. Residues: CASSVGQLNTEAFF.

The chain carries TRBV6-6 and TRBJ2-5; D uncertain. The CDR3 loop spans 12 amino acids. Per germline, CDR1 MNHNY and CDR2 SVGAGI (reference sequence). Trimming removed 0 bases at V and 5 bases at J, with 4 bases between. The CDR3 nucleotides read TGTGCCAGCAGTTACTCGAAGGAGACCCAGTACTTC. Translation: CASSYSKETQYF.

The chain carries TRBV27 and TRBJ1-6; D is possibly TRBD1 (5 bases). Trimming removed 6 bases at V and 8 bases at J, with 14 bases between. CDR1 MNHEY and CDR2 SMNVEV come from the germline V gene (reference sequence). The CDR3 covers 14 residues. The CDR3, as DNA: TGTGCCAGCAGGATAGACAGTTTCCATTCACCCCTCCACTTT. Residues: CASRIDSFHSPLHF.

The DNA of the CDR3 is TGCAGCGTTGAAGGTGCCGGGGACTATGGCTACACCTTC. Its protein is CSVEGAGDYGYTF. The V and J genes are TRBV29-1 and TRBJ1-2; no firm D call. This CDR3 has 13 amino acids. Germline CDR1 reads SQVTM; CDR2 reads ANQGSEA. V was shortened by 1 base and J by 3 bases, with 9 bases between the two germline ends.

The chain is built from TRBV19 and TRBJ2-7; D gene uncertain. Trimming pared 5 bases from V and 6 bases from J, leaving 17 bases between. Germline V CDR1 and CDR2: LNHDA, SQIVND (reference sequence). The CDR3 has 14 amino acids. Here the CDR3 reads CASSSPGRPIEQYF. The CDR3 bases are TGTGCCAGTAGTTCCCCTGGAAGGCCCATCGAGCAGTACTTC.

V gene TRBV7-2 combines with J gene TRBJ1-6, with no clear D. The CDR3 spans 15 residues. Trimming left V 0 bases short and J 10 bases short, with 13 bases between. CDR1 is SGHTA and CDR2 is FQGNSA in the germline V gene. The CDR3 region is CASSLAGQSNSPLHF. CDR3 nucleotides: TGTGCCAGCAGCTTAGCAGGTCAGAGCAACTCACCCCTCCACTTT. Full variable domain (remainder filled in from reference TRBV7-2 and TRBJ1-6): GAGVSQSPSNKVTEKGKDVELRCDPISGHTALYWYRQSLGQGLEFLIYFQGNSAPDKSGLPSDRFSAERTGGSVSTLTIQRTQQEDSAVYLCASSLAGQSNSPLHFGNGTRLTVT.

The chain couples TRBV7-2 to TRBJ2-3; the D gene is possibly TRBD2 (5 bases). V was shortened by 4 bases and J by 5 bases, with 13 bases between the two germline ends. This CDR3 has 14 residues. CDR1 and CDR2 from the germline V gene are SGHTA and FQGNSA. CDR3 protein: CASSSGLAVDTQYF. In DNA, the CDR3 is TGTGCCAGCAGCTCAGGCCTAGCAGTAGATACGCAGTATTTT.

The genes are TRBV2 and TRBJ2-5, with D perhaps TRBD2 (5 bases). This CDR3 has 14 amino acids. The germline CDR1 and CDR2 sequences are SNHLY and FYNNEI. V was cut by 0 bases and J by 5 bases, with 10 bases left in between. This chain's CDR3 is CASSEALATETQYF. In DNA form, the CDR3 reads TGTGCCAGCAGTGAAGCGCTAGCTACGGAGACCCAGTACTTC.